The present entry profiles one TCR beta chain with its context. It lacks a known antigen. No per-base quality is available; no much larger clone lies one base away. The data belong to a study of blood T cell repertoires in COVID-19 (dated by TCRdb to the early 2020s). About the study as a whole: Samples covering the acute and convalescent phases of COVID-19 were provided by collaborators in the United States, Italy and Spain. A freely available public database, intended as a resource for researchers studying the immune response to SARS-CoV-2, is where the repertoires were released. Where available, HLA class I and class II types were obtained from metadata supplied by the sample provider rather than from assay-based typing. The prospective study material was composed of cDNA or gDNA derived from T cells, B-cell-depleted T cells, or PBMCs. The dataset comprised deeply sampled blood TCRbeta repertoires from subjects exposed to, actively infected with, or recovered from COVID-19. The samples were drawn from the first 160 participants of the ongoing ImmuneRACE study and from 950 to 1,500 subjects provided by 6 global collaborators. The sample metadata nearly always contained a de-identified subject ID, COVID-19 status, age in years and sex.

Participants in the prospective study were aged 18 to 89 years, lived in approximately 26 United States geographic areas, and enrolled through a virtual design. To assign participants to cohorts, the prospective study relied on clinical history that participants themselves reported in a screening survey and a study questionnaire. For ImmuneRACE Cohort 3, a participant was defined as recovered based on two consecutive negative NP/OP PCR tests, clearance by a healthcare professional, or resolution of symptoms. In the prospective study, mobile phlebotomists collected whole blood, serum and a nasopharyngeal or oropharyngeal swab from each participant. Over a 2-month period, participants in the prospective study had the option of providing additional blood draws and questionnaires. Prospective study blood samples were shipped either frozen or at room temperature before DNA extraction. The CDR3 measures 17 amino acids from cysteine to phenylalanine. The only DNA kept is the CDR3, 51 bases in frame from the first base. Cut back by 1 base and 7 bases, the V and J ends lie 20 bases apart. The CDR1 and CDR2 encoded by the germline V gene are SGHAT and FQNNGV.

The immunoSEQ Assay, a bias-controlled multiplex PCR, was used to amplify TCRbeta CDR3 regions from genomic DNA. The source study handled its data this way. Within the assay, amplification of reference gene primers was used to estimate how many nucleated cells each sample contained. Sequence reads were collapsed and filtered to measure the absolute abundance of every unique TCRbeta CDR3 rearrangement. Productive Simpson clonality was computed per sample as the square root of Simpson's diversity index over productive rearrangements. TCRdb limited this immuneACCESS table to in-frame rearrangements with V and J called. A share of clones is missing; checked studies link under half to unresolved V genes, and the rest is unexplained. V, J and clone size were drawn from that table, and D and trimming were deduced from the DNA. Recorded for this sample are around 110,000 clones; 80% to 85% of them occurred a single time. The ten largest clones capture under 4% of the sample.

Beyond this particular receptor, the publication reports: The amount of clinical and demographic metadata varied by source and participant and was provided uncurated.

The origin of this receptor is a woman in her twenties or thirties who had recovered from COVID-19. The sequenced sample consisted of PBMCs or T cells enriched from blood (not recorded which). This chain is built from TRBV11-2 and TRBJ2-1, and the D gene may be TRBD2, 6 bases matching. This receptor has the CDR3 CASSLAIAPGVGNEQFF. The DNA reads TGTGCCAGCAGCTTAGCCATAGCGCCGGGAGTAGGTAATGAGCAGTTCTTC.